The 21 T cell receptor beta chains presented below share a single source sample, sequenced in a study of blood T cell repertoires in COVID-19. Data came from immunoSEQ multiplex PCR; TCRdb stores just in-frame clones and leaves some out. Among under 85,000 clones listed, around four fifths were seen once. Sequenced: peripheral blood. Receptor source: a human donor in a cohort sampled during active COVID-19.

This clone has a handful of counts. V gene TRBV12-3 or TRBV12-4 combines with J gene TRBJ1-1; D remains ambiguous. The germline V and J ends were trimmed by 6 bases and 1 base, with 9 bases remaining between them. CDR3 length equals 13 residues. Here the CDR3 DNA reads TGTGCCAGCAGCATTCGCGGGAACACTGAAGCTTTCTTT. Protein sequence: CASSIRGNTEAFF.

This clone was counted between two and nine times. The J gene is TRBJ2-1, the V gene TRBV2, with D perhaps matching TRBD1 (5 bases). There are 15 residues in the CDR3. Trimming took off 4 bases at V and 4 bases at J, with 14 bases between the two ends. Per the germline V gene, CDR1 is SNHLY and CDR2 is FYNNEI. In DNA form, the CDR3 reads TGTGCCAGCAGTGTAACAGGTAAAGGGTACAATGAGCAGTTCTTC. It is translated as CASSVTGKGYNEQFF.

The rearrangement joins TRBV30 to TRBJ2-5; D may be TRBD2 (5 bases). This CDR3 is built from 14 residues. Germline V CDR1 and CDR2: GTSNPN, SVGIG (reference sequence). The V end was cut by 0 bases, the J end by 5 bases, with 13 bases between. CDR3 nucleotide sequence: TGTGCCTGGAGTGTACGGAGCTGGGAGGAGACCCAGTACTTC. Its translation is CAWSVRSWEETQYF. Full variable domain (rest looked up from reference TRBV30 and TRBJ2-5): SQTIHQWPATLVQPVGSPLSLECTVEGTSNPNLYWYRQAAGRGLQLLFYSVGIGQISSEVPQNLSASRPQDRQFILSSKKLLLSDSGFYLCAWSVRSWEETQYFGPGTRLLVL.

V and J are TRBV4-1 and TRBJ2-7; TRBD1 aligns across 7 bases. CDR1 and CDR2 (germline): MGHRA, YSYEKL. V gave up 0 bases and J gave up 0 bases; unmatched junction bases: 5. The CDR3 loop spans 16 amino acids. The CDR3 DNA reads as TGCGCCAGCAGCCAAGAAGGGGACAGCAGCTCCTACGAGCAGTACTTC. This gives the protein CASSQEGDSSSYEQYF.

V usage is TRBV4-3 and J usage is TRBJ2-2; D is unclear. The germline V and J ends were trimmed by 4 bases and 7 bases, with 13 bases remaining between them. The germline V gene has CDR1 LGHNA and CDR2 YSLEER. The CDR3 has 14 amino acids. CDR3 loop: CASSPNVVIGELFF. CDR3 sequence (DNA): TGCGCCAGCAGCCCTAACGTAGTGATCGGGGAGCTGTTTTTT.

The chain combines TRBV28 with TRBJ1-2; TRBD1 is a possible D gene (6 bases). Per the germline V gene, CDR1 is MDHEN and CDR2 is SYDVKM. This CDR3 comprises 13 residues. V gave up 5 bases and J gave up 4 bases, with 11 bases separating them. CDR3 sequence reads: CASSTGISYGYTF. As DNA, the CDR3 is TGTGCCAGCAGTACAGGGATTAGCTATGGCTACACCTTC.

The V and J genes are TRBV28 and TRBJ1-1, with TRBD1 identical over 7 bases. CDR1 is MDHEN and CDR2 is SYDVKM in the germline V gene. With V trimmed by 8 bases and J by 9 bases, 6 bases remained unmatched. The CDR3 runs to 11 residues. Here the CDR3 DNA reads TGTGCCAGCTGGACAGGACAGCAAGCTTTCTTT. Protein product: CASWTGQQAFF.

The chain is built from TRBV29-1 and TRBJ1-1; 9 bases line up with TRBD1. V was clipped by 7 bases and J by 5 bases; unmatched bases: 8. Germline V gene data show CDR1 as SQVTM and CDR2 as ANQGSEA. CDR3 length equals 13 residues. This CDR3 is CSALGTGWTEAFF. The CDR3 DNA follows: TGCAGCGCTCTAGGGACAGGGTGGACTGAAGCTTTCTTT.

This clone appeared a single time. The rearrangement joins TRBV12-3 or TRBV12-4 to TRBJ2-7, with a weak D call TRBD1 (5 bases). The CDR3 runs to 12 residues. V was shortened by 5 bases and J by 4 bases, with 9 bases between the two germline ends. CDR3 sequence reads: CASSKDSYEQYF. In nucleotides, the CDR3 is TGTGCCAGCAGTAAAGACAGTTACGAGCAGTACTTC.

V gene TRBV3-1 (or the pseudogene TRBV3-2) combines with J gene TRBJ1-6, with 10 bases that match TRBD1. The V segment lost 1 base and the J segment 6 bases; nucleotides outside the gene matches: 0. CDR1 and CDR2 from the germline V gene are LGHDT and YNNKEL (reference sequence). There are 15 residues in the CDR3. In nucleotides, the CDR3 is TGTGCCAGCAGCCAAGGGACAGGGGGTAATTCACCCCTCCACTTT. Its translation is CASSQGTGGNSPLHF.

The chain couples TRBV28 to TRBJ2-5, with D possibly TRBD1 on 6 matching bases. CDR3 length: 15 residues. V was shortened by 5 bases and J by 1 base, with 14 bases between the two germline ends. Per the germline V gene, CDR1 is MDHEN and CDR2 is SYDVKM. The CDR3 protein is CASSERGYRQETQYF. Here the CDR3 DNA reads TGTGCCAGCAGTGAGAGGGGGTATCGCCAAGAGACCCAGTACTTC.

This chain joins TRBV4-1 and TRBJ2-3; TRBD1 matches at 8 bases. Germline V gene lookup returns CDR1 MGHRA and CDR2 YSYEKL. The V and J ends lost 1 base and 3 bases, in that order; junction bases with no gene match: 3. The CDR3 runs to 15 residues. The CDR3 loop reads CASSQVGTGTDTQYF. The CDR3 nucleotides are TGCGCCAGCAGCCAAGTGGGGACAGGAACAGATACGCAGTATTTT.

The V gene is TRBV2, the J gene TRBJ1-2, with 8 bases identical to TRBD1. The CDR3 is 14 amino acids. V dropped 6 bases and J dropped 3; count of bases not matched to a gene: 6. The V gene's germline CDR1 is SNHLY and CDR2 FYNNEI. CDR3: CASRAGGADYGYTF. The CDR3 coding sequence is TGTGCCAGCAGAGCAGGGGGCGCGGACTATGGCTACACCTTC.

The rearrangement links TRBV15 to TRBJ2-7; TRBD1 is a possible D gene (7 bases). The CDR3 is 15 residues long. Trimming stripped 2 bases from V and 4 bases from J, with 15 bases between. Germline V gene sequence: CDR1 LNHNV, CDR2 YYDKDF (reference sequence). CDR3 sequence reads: CATSRRRGQTYEQYF. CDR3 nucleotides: TGTGCCACCAGCAGACGGAGGGGGCAGACATACGAGCAGTACTTC.

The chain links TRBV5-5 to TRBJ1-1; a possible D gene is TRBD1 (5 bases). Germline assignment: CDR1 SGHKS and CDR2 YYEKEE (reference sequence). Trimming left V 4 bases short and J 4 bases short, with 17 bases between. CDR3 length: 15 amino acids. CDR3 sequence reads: CASSPIGGSGTEAFF. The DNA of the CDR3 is TGTGCCAGCAGCCCCATTGGGGGGTCGGGCACTGAAGCTTTCTTT.

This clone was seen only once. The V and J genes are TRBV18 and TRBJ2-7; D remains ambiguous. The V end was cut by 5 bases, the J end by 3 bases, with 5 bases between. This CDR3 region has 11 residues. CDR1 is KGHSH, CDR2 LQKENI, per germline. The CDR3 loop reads CASSSNYEQYF. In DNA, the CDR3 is TGTGCCAGCTCATCTAACTACGAGCAGTACTTC. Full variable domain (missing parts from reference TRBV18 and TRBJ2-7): NAGVMQNPRHLVRRRGQEARLRCSPMKGHSHVYWYRQLPEEGLKFMVYLQKENIIDESGMPKERFSAEFPKEGPSILRIQQVVRGDSAAYFCASSSNYEQYFGPGTRLTVT.

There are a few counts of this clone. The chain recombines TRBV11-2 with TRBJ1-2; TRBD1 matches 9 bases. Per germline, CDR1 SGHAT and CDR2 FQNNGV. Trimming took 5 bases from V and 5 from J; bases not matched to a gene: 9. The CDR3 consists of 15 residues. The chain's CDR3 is CASSPRTGVQYGYTF. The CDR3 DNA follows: TGTGCCAGCAGCCCTAGGACAGGGGTGCAATATGGCTACACCTTC.

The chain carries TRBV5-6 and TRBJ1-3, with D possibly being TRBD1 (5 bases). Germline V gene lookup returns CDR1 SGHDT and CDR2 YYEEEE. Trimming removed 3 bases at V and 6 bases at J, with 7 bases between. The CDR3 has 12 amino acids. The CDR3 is CASSSRVNTIYF. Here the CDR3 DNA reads TGTGCCAGCAGCTCCAGGGTAAACACCATATATTTT. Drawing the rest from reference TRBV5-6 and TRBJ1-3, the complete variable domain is DAGVTQSPTHLIKTRGQQVTLRCSPKSGHDTVSWYQQALGQGPQFIFQYYEEEERQRGNFPDRFSGHQFPNYSSELNVNALLLGDSALYLCASSSRVNTIYFGEGSWLTVV.

This CDR3 is CASSPSGRHLNTGELFF. The CDR3 DNA is TGTGCCAGCTCACCAAGTGGCAGACATTTAAACACCGGGGAGCTGTTTTTT. The chain links TRBV18 to TRBJ2-2; D ambiguous. The germline CDR1 and CDR2 sequences are KGHSH and LQKENI. Trimming took off 2 bases at V and 2 bases at J, with 15 bases between the two ends. This CDR3 region has 17 residues.

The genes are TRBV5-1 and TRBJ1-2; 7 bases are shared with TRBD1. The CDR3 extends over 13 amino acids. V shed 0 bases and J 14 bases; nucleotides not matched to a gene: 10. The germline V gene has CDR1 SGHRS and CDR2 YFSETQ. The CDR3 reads CASSLEARGIYTF. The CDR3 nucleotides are TGCGCCAGCAGCTTGGAGGCCAGGGGGATTTATACCTTC.

The CDR3 protein is CASIHQGSRTEAFF. The CDR3, as DNA: TGTGCCAGTATACATCAGGGTTCTAGGACTGAAGCTTTCTTT. The chain employs TRBV28 and TRBJ1-1; TRBD1 might be the D (5 bases). The CDR3 spans 14 residues. CDR1 is MDHEN, CDR2 SYDVKM, per germline. V gave up 9 bases and J gave up 5 bases, with 19 bases separating them. The full variable domain, its missing parts supplied by reference TRBV28 and TRBJ1-1, is DVKVTQSSRYLVKRTGEKVFLECVQDMDHENMFWYRQDPGLGLRLIYFSYDVKMKEKGDIPEGYSVSREKKERFSLILESASTNQTSMYLCASIHQGSRTEAFFGQGTRLTVV.